This TCR beta chain emerged from a study of cytomegalovirus exposure and HLA in healthy donors. Study overall: A subsequent analysis reported that the approximately 120 validation repertoires were produced on the same platform that had also been used for the 666 first-cohort repertoires. Study observations and caveats: In vitro testing confirmed a few CMV-associated chains as specific for CMV antigens. One later analysis, an examination of the 120 validation repertoires, found that first-cohort TCR clusters tended to co-occur in them. The study flagged roughly 150 TCR beta chains as cytomegalovirus-associated.

Sequenced by immunoSEQ multiplex PCR; TCRdb stores in-frame clones only, minus some. The data contain 65,000 to 90,000 clones, roughly 96% of them singletons. Comment on this clone: The antigen remains unidentified.

Germline CDR1 MNHEY, CDR2 SMNVEV (reference sequence). The CDR3 has 15 residues. Trimming cost V 2 bases and J 2 bases, with 12 bases left between them. V usage is TRBV27 and J usage is TRBJ1-1, with D perhaps TRBD1 (5 bases). This TCR was sampled from a young man in good health and CMV-seronegative. Input material: PBMCs. CDR3 DNA sequence: TGTGCCAGCAGTTTACTTGGCGGGGCTAACACTGAAGCTTTCTTT. Protein: CASSLLGGANTEAFF.